Below, 23 T cell receptor beta chains from the same sample are listed, as sequenced in a study of CD8 T cells in ankylosing spondylitis. Findings and caveats of the study: A TCR beta motif of several highly homologous variants seemed to mark ankylosing spondylitis blood.

TCRdb fed the 5' RACE reads into MiXCR, producing one record per CDR3 protein. The data contain approximately 400,000 distinct CDR3 sequences, over 15% of them seen just once; the ten biggest clones take up over 0.9%. Antigens of these TCRs are unknown. The sample comprised blood, either unsorted or a sorted T cell fraction (not recorded which). The receptors were sampled from a male donor with ankylosing spondylitis.

The chain uses TRBV7-8 and TRBJ2-7; possible D gene TRBD1, 5 bases. The CDR3 covers 15 residues. Germline CDR1 is SGHVS and CDR2 is FQNEAQ. V was shortened by 1 base and J by 2 bases, with 12 bases between the two germline ends. CDR3 DNA sequence: TGTGCCAGCAGCTTAGAGGGGAACCTTCCCTACGAGCAGTACTTC. Its translation is CASSLEGNLPYEQYF.

The J gene is TRBJ2-1, the V gene TRBV4-2; 8 nucleotides line up with TRBD2. This CDR3 region has 18 residues. The ends lost 2 bases at V and 0 bases at J; junction bases unmatched: 9. Per germline, CDR1 LGHNA and CDR2 YNFKEQ. DNA of the CDR3: TGTGCCAGCAGCCAAAAATTACTTAGCGGGATCTCCTACAATGAGCAGTTCTTC. Encoded protein: CASSQKLLSGISYNEQFF.

This clonotype has at least ten counts. The chain is built from TRBV12-3 or TRBV12-4 and TRBJ2-3, with D perhaps matching TRBD1 (5 bases). V was trimmed by 2 bases and J by 2 bases, leaving 14 bases between them. The CDR3 runs to 16 residues. The CDR3 DNA is TGTGCCAGCAGTTTACAGGGTAGCCTTACCACAGATACGCAGTATTTT. Amino acids: CASSLQGSLTTDTQYF.

This clonotype has at least ten counts. V is TRBV15 and J is TRBJ1-5; D is undetermined. The CDR3 loop spans 14 amino acids. Deletions cut 0 bases from V and 6 bases from J, with 9 bases between. Germline-derived CDR1 and CDR2 are LNHNV and YYDKDF (reference sequence). In nucleotides, the CDR3 is TGTGCCACCAGCAGAGATCGCTTGCCTCAGCCCCAGCATTTT. Its protein product is CATSRDRLPQPQHF.

This clonotype was counted many times. J is TRBJ1-6 and V is TRBV20-1; TRBD1 might be the D (5 bases). Trimming shortened V by 4 bases and J by 7 bases, and 14 bases separated the two germline ends. Per the germline V gene, CDR1 is DFQATT and CDR2 is SNEGSKA (reference sequence). This CDR3 has 14 residues. The CDR3 DNA follows: TGCAGTGCTATGGGGGGGGGTTGGAATTCACCCCTCCACTTT. This translates into CSAMGGGWNSPLHF.

The sample holds many counts of this clonotype. J is TRBJ1-1 and V is TRBV7-9; the D gene is possibly TRBD1 (5 bases). The CDR3 loop spans 14 amino acids. CDR1 and CDR2 (germline): SEHNR, FQNEAQ (reference sequence). V gave up 5 bases and J gave up 0 bases, with 10 bases separating them. CDR3 amino acids: CASSRGAVNTEAFF. The CDR3 DNA reads as TGTGCCAGCAGCCGGGGCGCGGTGAACACTGAAGCTTTCTTT.

This clonotype occurred many times. CDR3 in DNA: TGTGCCACCAGTGAGGCCCCGGGACTAGCGCAGTATTTT. Amino acid sequence: CATSEAPGLAQYF. J is TRBJ2-3 and V is TRBV24-1; 8 positions agree with TRBD2. The CDR3 sequence is 13 residues long. V trimming: 4 bases; J trimming: 10 bases; junction bases outside the gene matches: 6. Germline assignment: CDR1 KGHDR and CDR2 SFDVKD.

This rearrangement joins TRBV7-9 to TRBJ2-7; 9 nucleotides match TRBD1. The CDR3 sequence is 14 residues long. Trimming at V came to 5 bases and at J to 2 bases, leaving 4 bases not matched to a gene. CDR1 is SEHNR, CDR2 FQNEAQ, per germline (reference sequence). The CDR3 region is CASSEGDRAYEQYF. CDR3 sequence (DNA): TGTGCCAGCAGCGAAGGGGACAGGGCCTACGAGCAGTACTTC.

This clonotype was recorded many times. The CDR3 reads CASRKRAQNTGELFF. The CDR3 region has the DNA TGTGCCAGCAGGAAGCGGGCCCAGAACACCGGGGAGCTGTTTTTT. V and J are TRBV3-1 and TRBJ2-2; tentative D call: TRBD2 (6 bases). V was trimmed by 6 bases and J by 1 base, leaving 12 bases between them. Germline V CDR1 and CDR2: LGHDT, YNNKEL (reference sequence). This CDR3 is built from 15 residues.

This clonotype was found many times. The CDR3 DNA follows: TGTGCCAGCGAATTCCAAGGCGGGGCTTTCTTT. It yields the protein CASEFQGGAFF. J is TRBJ1-1 and V is TRBV25-1; D gene uncertain. This CDR3 has 11 amino acids. V gave up 8 bases and J gave up 11 bases, with 15 bases separating them. CDR1 and CDR2 from the germline V gene are MGHDK and SYGVNS.

The chain employs TRBV20-1 and TRBJ2-3, with D tentatively TRBD1 (6 bases). Germline V CDR1 and CDR2: DFQATT, SNEGSKA (reference sequence). The CDR3 totals 15 residues. Trimming pared 0 bases from V and 6 bases from J, leaving 16 bases between. CDR3 in DNA: TGCAGTGCTAGAGACATAAGGGGGAGCGGTGATACGCAGTATTTT. Amino acids: CSARDIRGSGDTQYF.

The chain carries TRBV7-9 and TRBJ1-2; 7 positions agree with TRBD1. Looked up from germline, CDR1 is SEHNR and CDR2 is FQNEAQ (reference sequence). The length of the CDR3 is 15 residues. Trimming cost V 2 bases and J 1 base; bases outside gene matches: 4. The CDR3 DNA sequence: TGTGCCAGCAGCTTACCCGGGACAGTTAACTATGGCTACACCTTC. Translating gives CASSLPGTVNYGYTF.

This clonotype came up many times. J is TRBJ2-7 and V is TRBV7-2; 11 bases are shared with TRBD2. Per germline, CDR1 SGHTA and CDR2 FQGNSA. The CDR3 contains 14 residues. V shed 5 bases, J shed 5 bases, and the junction held 5 bases outside the gene matches. The CDR3 sequence is CASSRGLAAHEQYF. The CDR3 DNA reads TGTGCCAGCAGCCGGGGACTAGCGGCCCACGAGCAGTACTTC.

This clonotype came up many times. The V gene is TRBV12-3 or TRBV12-4, the J gene TRBJ2-1; D unclear. V was pared by 6 bases and J by 6 bases, with 18 bases between. CDR3 length: 15 amino acids. CDR3: CASRLQTAPLNEQFF. The CDR3 DNA sequence: TGTGCCAGCAGACTACAGACGGCACCACTCAATGAGCAGTTCTTC.

The V gene is TRBV19, the J gene TRBJ2-1; D gene ambiguous. The germline V gene encodes CDR1 LNHDA and CDR2 SQIVND (reference sequence). V lost 4 bases and J lost 1, with 11 bases in between. The CDR3 contains 15 residues. The CDR3 here is CASSRQANSYNEQFF. The CDR3 region has the DNA TGTGCCAGTAGTAGGCAGGCCAATTCCTACAATGAGCAGTTCTTC. The full variable domain, in which reference TRBV19 and TRBJ2-1 provide the parts outside the CDR3, is DGGITQSPKYLFRKEGQNVTLSCEQNLNHDAMYWYRQDPGQGLRLIYYSQIVNDFQKGDIAEGYSVSREKKESFPLTVTSAQKNPTAFYLCASSRQANSYNEQFFGPGTRLTVL.

V and J are TRBV5-1 and TRBJ2-3; no definite D call. CDR3 length equals 15 residues. CDR1 and CDR2 (germline): SGHRS, YFSETQ. Trimming pared 7 bases from V and 0 bases from J, leaving 15 bases between. CDR3 nucleotides: TGCGCCAGCCAGTCCTTCGCAGCTAGCACAGATACGCAGTATTTT. The encoded protein is CASQSFAASTDTQYF. The full variable domain, in which reference TRBV5-1 and TRBJ2-3 provide the parts outside the CDR3, is KAGVTQTPRYLIKTRGQQVTLSCSPISGHRSVSWYQQTPGQGLQFLFEYFSETQRNKGNFPGRFSGRQFSNSRSEMNVSTLELGDSALYLCASQSFAASTDTQYFGPGTRLTVL.

This clonotype was seen many times. The V gene is TRBV6-2 or TRBV6-3, the J gene TRBJ1-5; D is possibly TRBD1 (5 bases). V lost 8 bases and J lost 2, with 10 bases in between. Per the germline V gene, CDR1 is MNHEY and CDR2 is SVGEGT. The CDR3 covers 13 residues. CDR3 sequence reads: CASCGDGNQPQHF. CDR3 sequence (DNA): TGTGCCAGCTGTGGGGACGGCAATCAGCCCCAGCATTTT.

V and J are TRBV6-1 and TRBJ2-1; TRBD2 matches at 9 bases. The CDR3 is 15 residues long. V was pared by 7 bases and J by 9 bases, with 13 bases of the junction left unmatched. The germline CDR1 and CDR2 sequences are MNHNS and SASEGT. The CDR3 loop reads CASTNPGLAYGEQFF. For the CDR3, the DNA is TGTGCCAGCACCAACCCGGGACTAGCATACGGTGAGCAGTTCTTC.

This clonotype has at least ten counts. The chain employs TRBV9 and TRBJ1-1, with 7 bases aligning to TRBD1. CDR1 SGDLS and CDR2 YYNGEE come from the germline V gene. CDR3 size: 15 residues. V lost 4 bases and J lost 1; bases outside the gene matches: 7. The CDR3 loop reads CASSRLQGRNTEAFF. CDR3 DNA: TGTGCCAGCAGCCGGTTACAGGGGAGGAACACTGAAGCTTTCTTT.

In this sample, this clonotype turned up a few times. This sequence joins TRBV27 and TRBJ1-1, with D hard to call. V was pared by 5 bases and J by 2 bases, with 12 bases between. Germline values: CDR1 MNHEY, CDR2 SMNVEV (reference sequence). The length of the CDR3 is 14 residues. The CDR3 bases are TGTGCCAGCAGTCCGAAGGGCCCAAACACTGAAGCTTTCTTT. This codes for CASSPKGPNTEAFF.

This clonotype has just a few counts. Here the CDR3 DNA reads TGTGCCACCAGCAGAGGCGGACAGGTGGATGGAAACACCATATATTTT. Translating gives CATSRGGQVDGNTIYF. The chain couples TRBV15 to TRBJ1-3, with 7 bases matching TRBD1. This CDR3 is built from 16 residues. Germline loops: CDR1 LNHNV, CDR2 YYDKDF (reference sequence). With V trimmed by 1 base and J by 3 bases, 6 bases remained unmatched.

This clonotype was observed a few times. The chain has TRBV4-1 and TRBJ2-3, with 8 bases lining up with TRBD2. Germline CDR1 MGHRA, CDR2 YSYEKL. CDR3 length: 17 residues. V lost 0 bases, J lost 4 bases, and 9 bases stayed unmatched. The CDR3 spells CASSQELPSGLPDTQYF. DNA for the CDR3: TGCGCCAGCAGCCAAGAGTTGCCTAGCGGGTTACCAGATACGCAGTATTTT.

This rearrangement joins TRBV6-1 to TRBJ2-7; 10 nucleotides align to TRBD1. CDR3 length equals 14 residues. Germline loops: CDR1 MNHNS, CDR2 SASEGT. The J segment lost 5 bases and the V segment lost 5 bases, leaving 6 bases of the junction unmatched. This CDR3 is CASSQDRGLHEQYF. CDR3 coding DNA: TGTGCCAGCAGTCAAGACAGGGGGCTCCACGAGCAGTACTTC.